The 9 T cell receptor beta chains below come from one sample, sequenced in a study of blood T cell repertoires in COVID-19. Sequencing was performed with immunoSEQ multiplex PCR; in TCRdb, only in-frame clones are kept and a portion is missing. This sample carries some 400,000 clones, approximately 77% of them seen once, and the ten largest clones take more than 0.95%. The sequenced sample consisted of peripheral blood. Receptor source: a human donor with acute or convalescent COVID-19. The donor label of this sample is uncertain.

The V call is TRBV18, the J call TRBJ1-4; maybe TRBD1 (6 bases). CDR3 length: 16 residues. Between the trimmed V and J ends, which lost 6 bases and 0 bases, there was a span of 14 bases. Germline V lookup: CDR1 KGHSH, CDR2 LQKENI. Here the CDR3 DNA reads TGTGCCAGCTCCTCCGACAGGAGTTCAACTAATGAAAAACTGTTTTTT. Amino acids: CASSSDRSSTNEKLFF.

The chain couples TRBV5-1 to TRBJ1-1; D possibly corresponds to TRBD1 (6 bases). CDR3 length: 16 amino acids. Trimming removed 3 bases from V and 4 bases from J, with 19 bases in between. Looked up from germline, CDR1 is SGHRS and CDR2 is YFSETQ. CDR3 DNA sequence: TGCGCCAGCAGCTCCTCCTGGACAGCCCCAGGCACTGAAGCTTTCTTT. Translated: CASSSSWTAPGTEAFF.

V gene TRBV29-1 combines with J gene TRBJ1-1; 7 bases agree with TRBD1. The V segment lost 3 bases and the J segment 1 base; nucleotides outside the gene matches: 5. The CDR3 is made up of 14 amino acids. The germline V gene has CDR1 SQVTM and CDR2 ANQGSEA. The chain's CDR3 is CSVDPGQTNTEAFF. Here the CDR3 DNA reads TGCAGCGTTGATCCGGGACAGACGAACACTGAAGCTTTCTTT. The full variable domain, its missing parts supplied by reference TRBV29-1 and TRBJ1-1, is SAVISQKPSRDICQRGTSLTIQCQVDSQVTMMFWYRQQPGQSLTLIATANQGSEATYESGFVIDKFPISRPNLTFSTLTVSNMSPEDSSIYLCSVDPGQTNTEAFFGQGTRLTVV.

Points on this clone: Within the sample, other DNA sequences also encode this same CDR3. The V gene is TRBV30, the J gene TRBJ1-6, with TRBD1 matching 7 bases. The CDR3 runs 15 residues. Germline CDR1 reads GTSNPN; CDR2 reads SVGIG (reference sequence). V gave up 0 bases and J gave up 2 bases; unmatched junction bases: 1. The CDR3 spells CAWSVGGTYNSPLHF. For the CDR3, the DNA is TGTGCCTGGAGTGTAGGGGGCACCTATAATTCACCCCTCCACTTT.

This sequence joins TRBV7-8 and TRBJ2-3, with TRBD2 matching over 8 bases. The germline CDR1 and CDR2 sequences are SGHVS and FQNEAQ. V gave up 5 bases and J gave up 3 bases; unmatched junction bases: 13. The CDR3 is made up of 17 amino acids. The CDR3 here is CASSRGGGRGGTDTQYF. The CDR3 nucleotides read TGTGCCAGCAGCCGGGGCGGGGGGCGCGGGGGTACAGATACGCAGTATTTT.

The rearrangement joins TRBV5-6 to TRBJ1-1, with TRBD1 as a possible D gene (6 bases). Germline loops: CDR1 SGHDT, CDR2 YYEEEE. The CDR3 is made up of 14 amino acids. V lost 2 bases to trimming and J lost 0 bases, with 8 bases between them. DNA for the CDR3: TGTGCCAGCAGCTTAAGGGGGTTGAACACTGAAGCTTTCTTT. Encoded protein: CASSLRGLNTEAFF.

For the CDR3, the DNA is TGTGCCAGCAGTCGAGACAGGGGTTATAATTCACCCCTCCACTTT. This encodes CASSRDRGYNSPLHF. J is TRBJ1-6 and V is TRBV5-4, with 8 bases aligning to TRBD1. Per germline, CDR1 SGHNT and CDR2 YYREEE (reference sequence). The trim removed 5 bases at V and 4 bases at J, leaving 5 bases unmatched. The CDR3 runs 15 residues.

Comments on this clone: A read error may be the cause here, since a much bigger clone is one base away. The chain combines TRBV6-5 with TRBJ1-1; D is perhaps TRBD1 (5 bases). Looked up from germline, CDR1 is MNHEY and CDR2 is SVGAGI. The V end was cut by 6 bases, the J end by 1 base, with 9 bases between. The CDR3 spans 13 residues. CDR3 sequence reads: CASSPTENTEAFF. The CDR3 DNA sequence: TGTGCCAGCAGCCCGACAGAGAACACTGAAGCTTTCTTT.

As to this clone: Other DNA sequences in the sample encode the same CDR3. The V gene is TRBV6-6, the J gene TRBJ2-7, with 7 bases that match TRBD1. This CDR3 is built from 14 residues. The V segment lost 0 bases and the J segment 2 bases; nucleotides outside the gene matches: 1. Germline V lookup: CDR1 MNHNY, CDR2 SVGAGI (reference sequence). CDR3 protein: CASSYSTGPYEQYF. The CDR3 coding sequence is TGTGCCAGCAGTTACTCGACAGGGCCCTACGAGCAGTACTTC.